This entry is about one TCR beta chain. Its antigen is undetermined. These data originate in a study of cytomegalovirus exposure and HLA in healthy donors. Study-wide results and caveats: Earlier analysis yielded a pattern in which most TCR beta V segments were productive about 87% or about 30% of the time. In a later analysis, a genetic analysis reported fewer productive-TCR N-insertions in an Asian-associated ancestry cluster than the cohort average.

CDR1 MNHEY and CDR2 SMNVEV come from the germline V gene (reference sequence). The CDR3 runs to 12 residues. V shed 7 bases and J shed 0 bases, with 6 bases lying between them. With 60 Vbeta and 13 Jbeta primers, the PCR was carried out. Sequencing was performed with immunoSEQ multiplex PCR; in TCRdb, only in-frame clones are kept and a portion is missing. The sample yields some 190,000 clones, around 75% seen once. V usage is TRBV27 and J usage is TRBJ1-1; D gene ambiguous. The sample comprised PBMCs. This clonotype originated in a woman younger than 45 in good health and CMV-seropositive. CDR3 sequence reads: CASTSMNTEAFF. DNA for the CDR3: TGTGCCAGCACCTCTATGAACACTGAAGCTTTCTTT.